The 9 T cell receptor beta chains reported below all come from one sample, sequenced in a study of cytomegalovirus exposure and HLA in healthy donors. With 60 Vbeta and 13 Jbeta primers, the PCR was carried out. Clones were read by immunoSEQ multiplex PCR, and TCRdb kept only the in-frame ones, dropping some. The repertoire has about 100,000 clones, 65% to 80% of them found once; the top ten carry more than 9%. Sequencing input: PBMCs. These receptors were taken from a man aged 45-65 years in good health and CMV-seronegative.

The gene calls are TRBV5-1 and TRBJ2-2; 7 bases are shared with TRBD1. CDR3 size: 15 residues. Germline V gene lookup returns CDR1 SGHRS and CDR2 YFSETQ. V dropped 4 bases and J dropped 3; count of bases not matched to a gene: 6. CDR3 in DNA: TGCGCCAGCAGCCGTAACCAGGGGGACACCGGGGAGCTGTTTTTT. Encoded protein: CASSRNQGDTGELFF.

The V call is TRBV29-1, the J call TRBJ2-5; the D gene is possibly TRBD1 (6 bases). Germline CDR1 and CDR2: SQVTM and ANQGSEA. The germline V and J ends were trimmed by 6 bases and 1 base, with 12 bases remaining between them. CDR3 size: 13 residues. The CDR3 region has the DNA TGCAGCGTCCCGACAGGAAGCCAAGAGACCCAGTACTTC. Encoded protein: CSVPTGSQETQYF.

The V call is TRBV11-2, the J call TRBJ1-2, with 8 bases that match TRBD1. Looked up from germline, CDR1 is SGHAT and CDR2 is FQNNGV. J gave up 9 bases and V 7 bases, and 16 bases lay outside the gene matches. CDR3 length: 15 amino acids. The CDR3 sequence: CASTSGGTGRPSYTF. The CDR3 DNA reads as TGTGCCAGCACCTCGGGCGGGACAGGCCGCCCAAGCTACACCTTC.

The chain has TRBV19 and TRBJ2-5, with 7 positions matching TRBD1. In germline, CDR1 is LNHDA, CDR2 SQIVND (reference sequence). The CDR3 runs to 12 residues. Unmatched junction bases numbered 5, after V lost 6 bases and J lost 7 bases. The CDR3 DNA is TGTGCCAGTAGCGGACAGGCCGGGACCCAGTACTTC. It translates to CASSGQAGTQYF.

V is TRBV9 and J is TRBJ2-7, with D possibly being TRBD1 (5 bases). The V end lost 2 bases, the J end lost 0 bases, and 12 bases lay between the germline ends. The V gene's germline CDR1 is SGDLS and CDR2 YYNGEE. CDR3 length equals 15 residues. The DNA of the CDR3 is TGTGCCAGCAGCGTCCAGGGCGACAACTCCTACGAGCAGTACTTC. Translating it yields CASSVQGDNSYEQYF.

CDR3 nucleotides: TGTGCCAGCAGAAGCAGGGCTGGAAACACCATATATTTT. It yields the protein CASRSRAGNTIYF. This rearrangement joins TRBV2 to TRBJ1-3; maybe TRBD1 (5 bases). The germline V gene has CDR1 SNHLY and CDR2 FYNNEI. This CDR3 has 13 residues. Trimming pared 6 bases from V and 2 bases from J, leaving 8 bases between.

This clone was found a few times. J is TRBJ2-1 and V is TRBV7-6; no reliable D call. The CDR3 sequence is 14 residues long. Trimming took off 2 bases at V and 3 bases at J, with 8 bases between the two ends. Germline assignment: CDR1 SGHVS and CDR2 FNYEAQ. The CDR3 here is CASSLMRSYNEQFF. CDR3 nucleotide sequence: TGTGCCAGCAGCTTAATGCGGAGCTACAATGAGCAGTTCTTC. The entire variable domain, with the rest obtained from reference TRBV7-6 and TRBJ2-1, is as follows: GAGVSQSPRYKVTKRGQDVALRCDPISGHVSLYWYRQALGQGPEFLTYFNYEAQQDKSGLPNDRFSAERPEGSISTLTIQRTEQRDSAMYRCASSLMRSYNEQFFGPGTRLTVL.

This clone was seen a few times. This chain uses TRBV6-6 with TRBJ2-7, with 8 bases identical to TRBD1. CDR1 and CDR2 (germline): MNHNY, SVGAGI (reference sequence). The CDR3 length is 14 residues. V dropped 8 bases and J dropped 7; count of bases not matched to a gene: 13. In nucleotides, the CDR3 is TGTGCCAGCGCATCGTGGCAGGGGGCGAATGAGCAGTACTTC. This encodes CASASWQGANEQYF.

This clone has a handful of counts. This chain uses TRBV4-3 with TRBJ1-4; D remains ambiguous. The CDR3 totals 16 residues. CDR1 and CDR2 from the germline V gene are LGHNA and YSLEER. V lost 4 bases, J lost 4 bases, and 16 bases lay in between. In DNA, the CDR3 is TGCGCCAGCAGCCCCCGCGCGGGAGGGAATAATGAAAAACTGTTTTTT. Translated: CASSPRAGGNNEKLFF.